These T cell receptor beta chains were read from a single sample in a study of blood T cell repertoires in COVID-19. TCRdb keeps only in-frame clones here, not all; method: immunoSEQ multiplex PCR. Altogether roughly 240,000 clones are present, 75% to 85% being singletons, with the ten largest covering 2% to 2.5%. The sample consisted of peripheral blood. The receptors were sampled from a man aged 35 to 55 who had recovered from COVID-19. Each CDR3 is given with its conserved first and last residue. D genes are given only for firm matches. Clone sizes are given selectively: once, few, many, or a class where the clone is expanded.

v_call: TRBV27; d_call: -; j_call: TRBJ1-1; clone_size: -; cdr3_nt: TGTGCCAGCAGACCGTGGGCCGACACTGAAGCTTTCTTT; cdr3_aa: CASRPWADTEAFF
v_call: TRBV7-9; d_call: -; j_call: TRBJ2-2; clone_size: -; cdr3_nt: TGTGCCAGCAGCCCCTCATCGGGCACGGGGGACACCGGGGAGCTGTTTTTT; cdr3_aa: CASSPSSGTGDTGELFF
v_call: TRBV7-2; d_call: TRBD1; j_call: TRBJ2-7; clone_size: -; cdr3_nt: TGTGCCAGCAGCTTGGGGGACAGTACGACCTACGAGCAGTACTTC; cdr3_aa: CASSLGDSTTYEQYF
v_call: TRBV10-2; d_call: -; j_call: TRBJ2-1; clone_size: -; cdr3_nt: TGCGCCAGCAGTGTCGGGGGAGGATACAATGAGCAGTTCTTC; cdr3_aa: CASSVGGGYNEQFF
v_call: TRBV19; d_call: TRBD2; j_call: TRBJ2-2; clone_size: -; cdr3_nt: TGTGCCAGTCTGGGTAGAGCGGGAGGGGGCACCGGGGAGCTGTTTTTT; cdr3_aa: CASLGRAGGGTGELFF
v_call: TRBV6-2/TRBV6-3; d_call: TRBD1; j_call: TRBJ2-7; clone_size: -; cdr3_nt: TGTGCCAGCAGTTACTCGGCAGGGGGCTACGAGCAGTACTTC; cdr3_aa: CASSYSAGGYEQYF
v_call: TRBV10-3; d_call: -; j_call: TRBJ1-1; clone_size: few; cdr3_nt: TGTGCCATCACCTGGGGGGAGGGGGACCCAACGGCCGCTGAAGCTTTCTTT; cdr3_aa: CAITWGEGDPTAAEAFF
v_call: TRBV6-1; d_call: -; j_call: TRBJ2-4; clone_size: -; cdr3_nt: TGTGCCAGCAGTGTCTCCGCCGGGAATCGCCAAAACATTCAGTACTTC; cdr3_aa: CASSVSAGNRQNIQYF
v_call: TRBV18; d_call: -; j_call: TRBJ1-1; clone_size: -; cdr3_nt: TGTGCCAGCTCACTTCGGACAACCGGGACACGAGAAGCTTTCTTT; cdr3_aa: CASSLRTTGTREAFF
v_call: TRBV3-1/TRBV3-2; d_call: TRBD1; j_call: TRBJ1-1; clone_size: -; cdr3_nt: TGTGCCAGCAGCCCTCGGACAGGACAGGCTGAAGCTTTCTTT; cdr3_aa: CASSPRTGQAEAFF